Listed here are 24 T cell receptor beta chains from one sample, sequenced in a study of Graves' ophthalmopathy and Graves' hyperthyroidism. Investigators amplified TCR beta CDR3 regions from RNA transcripts. An initial RT-PCR round employing HTBI primers preceded a second-round multiplex PCR. TCRdb re-called the multiplex PCR reads with MiXCR, one entry per CDR3 protein. The sample lists about 400,000 distinct CDR3 sequences, 20% to 25% occurring once. The sample taken for sequencing was peripheral blood. The source is a young woman with stable Graves' hyperthyroidism.

This clonotype was observed many times. The chain joins TRBV6-1 to TRBJ1-6; the D is unclear. V lost 3 bases and J 11 bases, leaving 14 bases between the germline ends. The CDR3 extends over 14 amino acids. Germline CDR1 and CDR2: MNHNS and SASEGT. This chain's CDR3 is CASSDGGRGAPLHF. CDR3 nucleotides: TGTGCCAGCAGTGATGGAGGGAGAGGCGCACCCCTCCACTTT.

This clonotype was seen repeatedly, ten times or more. The V gene is TRBV28, the J gene TRBJ1-5, with 12 bases lining up with TRBD1. The CDR3 length is 17 residues. The germline V gene has CDR1 MDHEN and CDR2 SYDVKM. V gave up 0 bases and J gave up 8 bases; unmatched junction bases: 8. CDR3 in DNA: TGTGCCAGCAGTTTATGGATCGGGACAGGGGGCATCAAGCCCCAGCATTTT. Translated, it gives CASSLWIGTGGIKPQHF.

CDR3 DNA: TGTGCCAGCAGTTTAAAAGTCCAAGCGGGGTTGGTGGAGACCCAGTACTTC. This sequence encodes CASSLKVQAGLVETQYF. V gene TRBV12-3 or TRBV12-4 combines with J gene TRBJ2-5, with 7 bases fitting TRBD2. V gave up 2 bases and J gave up 5 bases; unmatched junction bases: 14. CDR3 length: 17 residues.

V is TRBV30 and J is TRBJ1-5; 8 nucleotides match TRBD1. The CDR3 covers 13 residues. Trimming took 1 base from V and 7 from J; bases not matched to a gene: 3. Germline lookup yields CDR1 GTSNPN and CDR2 SVGIG (reference sequence). CDR3 protein: CAWSDRGLQPQHF. CDR3 sequence (DNA): TGTGCCTGGAGTGACAGGGGGTTACAGCCCCAGCATTTT.

There are many counts of this clonotype. The chain uses TRBV7-3 and TRBJ2-5, with 11 positions matching TRBD2. Germline V gene sequence: CDR1 SGHTA, CDR2 FQGTGA. The CDR3 is made up of 18 amino acids. The junction had 12 bases not matched to a gene; V was cut back by 5 bases and J by 1 base. The CDR3, as DNA: TGTGCCAGCAGCCTCAGGGGGCGACTAGCGGGGTCCCAAGAGACCCAGTACTTC. It codes for CASSLRGRLAGSQETQYF.

At least ten counts were recorded for this clonotype. This sequence may be a read error, since a much larger clone differs from it by one base. The chain couples TRBV30 to TRBJ1-1, with D possibly matching TRBD1 (5 bases). CDR3 length equals 11 residues. V was clipped by 2 bases and J by 11 bases, with 12 bases between them. CDR1 is GTSNPN, CDR2 SVGIG, per germline (reference sequence). The CDR3 DNA follows: TGTGCCTGGAGTAAGAGGGACGAGGCTTTCTTT. Encoded protein: CAWSKRDEAFF.

This clonotype was detected many times. The chain employs TRBV20-1 and TRBJ1-1, with 7 nucleotides matching TRBD1. The germline V gene has CDR1 DFQATT and CDR2 SNEGSKA (reference sequence). This CDR3 comprises 13 residues. The V gene end was trimmed by 6 bases and the J gene end by 1 base; junction bases not matched to a gene: 5. The CDR3 DNA reads TGCAGTGCGATGGCAGGGGGGAACACTGAAGCTTTCTTT. Translated, it gives CSAMAGGNTEAFF.

In this sample, this clonotype turned up many times. In nucleotides, the CDR3 is TGTGCTAGTGGTACTCGAGACAGGAGAAATCAGCCCCAGCATTTT. Its protein product is CASGTRDRRNQPQHF. The gene calls are TRBV12-5 and TRBJ1-5, with D possibly being TRBD1 (6 bases). Trimming cost V 5 bases and J 4 bases, with 15 bases left between them. The CDR3 sequence is 15 residues long. The germline gives CDR1 LGHNT, CDR2 FRNRAP.

The sample holds many counts of this clonotype. The J gene is TRBJ2-5, the V gene TRBV29-1, with D unclear. CDR1 and CDR2 (germline): SQVTM, ANQGSEA. The germline V and J ends were trimmed by 3 bases and 9 bases, with 26 bases remaining between them. CDR3 length equals 16 residues. CDR3 amino acids: CSVDRGRAYSRIAQYF. The CDR3 region has the DNA TGCAGCGTTGACCGAGGACGGGCTTACAGTCGAATAGCCCAGTACTTC.

The chain is built from TRBV27 and TRBJ2-5; D is ambiguous. Germline CDR1 and CDR2: MNHEY and SMNVEV (reference sequence). The CDR3 contains 15 residues. Trimming cost V 6 bases and J 5 bases, with 19 bases left between them. CDR3 loop: CASRSPPSLGETQYF. The CDR3 DNA reads TGTGCCAGCAGAAGCCCTCCCAGTCTTGGGGAGACCCAGTACTTC.

There are many counts of this clonotype. The V call is TRBV6-5, the J call TRBJ1-1; no definite D call. The germline V gene has CDR1 MNHEY and CDR2 SVGAGI. This CDR3 is built from 16 residues. Trimming took 0 bases from V and 2 from J, leaving 13 bases between them. The CDR3 protein is CASSYSSPYINTEAFF. DNA for the CDR3: TGTGCCAGCAGTTACTCGTCCCCCTACATAAACACTGAAGCTTTCTTT.

This clonotype was observed at least ten times. The V and J genes are TRBV12-3 or TRBV12-4 and TRBJ2-7, with TRBD1 matching over 9 bases. Trimming took 6 bases from V and 7 from J; bases not matched to a gene: 7. CDR3 length: 13 residues. The CDR3 region has the DNA TGTGCCAGCAGGATGGGACAGGGTTTTGAGCAGTACTTC. Translated: CASRMGQGFEQYF.

Ten or more counts support this clonotype. V gene TRBV11-2 combines with J gene TRBJ2-6; D is unclear. Trimming stripped 0 bases from V and 0 bases from J, with 6 bases between. Germline V gene lookup returns CDR1 SGHAT and CDR2 FQNNGV. This CDR3 has 16 residues. The CDR3 protein is CASSLDSASGANVLTF. CDR3 DNA sequence: TGTGCCAGCAGCTTAGATTCGGCCTCTGGGGCCAACGTCCTGACTTTC.

This clonotype came up many times. Possible read error: a much larger clone is one base away. The CDR3 is CASRPGLAGFEQYF. CDR3 nucleotide sequence: TGTGCCAGTCGACCGGGACTAGCGGGCTTCGAGCAGTACTTC. The V call is TRBV12-3 or TRBV12-4, the J call TRBJ2-7, with 12 bases lining up with TRBD2. V lost 9 bases to trimming and J lost 6 bases; unmatched junction nucleotides: 9. CDR3 length: 14 residues.

The CDR3 sequence: CSAGRDSPDGGTEAFF. CDR3 bases: TGCAGTGCTGGCCGGGACAGCCCCGATGGGGGCACTGAAGCTTTCTTT. The chain is built from TRBV20-1 and TRBJ1-1, with TRBD1 matching 7 bases. CDR1 is DFQATT and CDR2 is SNEGSKA in the germline V gene (reference sequence). With V trimmed by 5 bases and J by 4 bases, 16 bases remained unmatched. The CDR3 is made up of 16 amino acids.

This clonotype was observed at least ten times. The rearrangement uses TRBV2 and TRBJ2-4, with 10 bases that match TRBD2. The CDR3 is 15 residues long. The germline V gene has CDR1 SNHLY and CDR2 FYNNEI. The V segment lost 4 bases and the J segment 2 bases; nucleotides outside the gene matches: 2. The CDR3 spells CASSVGLATKNIQYF. Here the CDR3 DNA reads TGTGCCAGCAGTGTGGGACTAGCGACCAAAAACATTCAGTACTTC.

This clonotype was observed a handful of times. The J gene is TRBJ1-1, the V gene TRBV11-1, with 11 nucleotides matching TRBD1. This CDR3 is 17 amino acids long. The germline V gene encodes CDR1 SGHAT and CDR2 FQDESV (reference sequence). V was pared by 5 bases and J by 4 bases, with 12 bases of the junction left unmatched. CDR3 sequence reads: CASSQDRGRVGFTEAFF. In DNA, the CDR3 is TGTGCCAGCAGCCAGGACAGGGGGCGCGTCGGTTTCACTGAAGCTTTCTTT.

With respect to this clonotype: Since a much larger clone is just one base distant, this may be a read error. The rearrangement uses TRBV4-1 and TRBJ1-5, with D tentatively TRBD1 (5 bases). CDR1 is MGHRA, CDR2 YSYEKL, per germline. The CDR3 spans 18 residues. CDR3 coding DNA: TGCGCCAGCAGCCAAGTCCCCGCGTTGAGGGGCCAAAATCAGCCCCGGCATTTT. Translation gives CASSQVPALRGQNQPRHF.

This clonotype came up many times. The CDR3 region has the DNA TGTGCCAGTAGTATGGGTCAGTCGAACACTGAAGCTTTCTTT. Its translation is CASSMGQSNTEAFF. The chain joins TRBV19 to TRBJ1-1; D not resolved. CDR3 length: 14 amino acids. Trimming pared 3 bases from V and 1 base from J, leaving 9 bases between. Germline V CDR1 and CDR2: LNHDA, SQIVND (reference sequence). The full variable domain, rest sourced from reference TRBV19 and TRBJ1-1, is DGGITQSPKYLFRKEGQNVTLSCEQNLNHDAMYWYRQDPGQGLRLIYYSQIVNDFQKGDIAEGYSVSREKKESFPLTVTSAQKNPTAFYLCASSMGQSNTEAFFGQGTRLTVV.

The J gene is TRBJ2-7, the V gene TRBV19, with D possibly matching TRBD2 (5 bases). The ends were cut back, 2 bases at V and 2 bases at J, with 13 bases in the middle. The germline gives CDR1 LNHDA, CDR2 SQIVND (reference sequence). The CDR3 sequence is 15 residues long. CDR3 sequence: CASSILAGGPYEQYF. CDR3 DNA: TGTGCCAGTAGTATATTGGCGGGCGGCCCCTACGAGCAGTACTTC.

The chain couples TRBV20-1 to TRBJ1-5; D ambiguous. The CDR3 is 16 amino acids. Germline lookup yields CDR1 DFQATT and CDR2 SNEGSKA (reference sequence). With 0 bases removed from V and 3 bases from J, the gap between germline ends came to 15 bases. The CDR3: CSARDENPGLNQPQHF. The CDR3 DNA is TGCAGTGCTAGAGATGAGAACCCGGGTCTCAATCAGCCCCAGCATTTT.

The table lists this clonotype with a few counts. This chain uses TRBV20-1 with TRBJ2-2; perhaps TRBD1 as D (6 bases). The CDR3 is made up of 16 amino acids. The ends were cut back, 3 bases at V and 3 bases at J, with 17 bases in the middle. The germline CDR1 and CDR2 sequences are DFQATT and SNEGSKA (reference sequence). CDR3 nucleotides: TGCAGTGCTAGGAATCCCGAGGCAGGGGACACCGGGGAGCTGTTTTTT. Translating gives CSARNPEAGDTGELFF.

This clonotype showed up many times. V usage is TRBV20-1 and J usage is TRBJ2-7; D is possibly TRBD2 (5 bases). V was pared by 0 bases and J by 2 bases, with 11 bases between. Looked up from germline, CDR1 is DFQATT and CDR2 is SNEGSKA (reference sequence). The CDR3 is 14 residues long. The CDR3 loop reads CSARDRPSPYEQYF. For the CDR3, the DNA is TGCAGTGCTAGAGATCGGCCTAGCCCCTACGAGCAGTACTTC.

Ten or more counts support this clonotype. V gene TRBV20-1 combines with J gene TRBJ2-7; 8 bases match TRBD1. This CDR3 is 12 amino acids long. V was clipped by 6 bases and J by 4 bases; unmatched bases: 5. Germline loops: CDR1 DFQATT, CDR2 SNEGSKA (reference sequence). In DNA, the CDR3 is TGCAGTGCCAACAACAGGGGGTACGAGCAGTACTTC. It codes for CSANNRGYEQYF.